This T cell receptor beta chain was obtained from a study of T cell responses to AZD1222 COVID-19 vaccine. The CDR3 is 15 amino acids. In germline, CDR1 is MDHEN, CDR2 SYDVKM. Trimming took 5 bases from V and 4 from J; bases not matched to a gene: 2. Overall study results and limits: Every sample of the repertoires postdated the peak T cell response. Nearly half of the spike-specific TCRs reportedly recognize variant regions that carry no mutations.

TCRdb's table, derived via immunoSEQ multiplex PCR, lists solely in-frame clones and lacks some. The sample records about 100,000 clones, around 84% being singletons. For this clone: The antigen remains unidentified.

The chain combines TRBV28 with TRBJ2-1, with 13 positions matching TRBD2. The TCR sequence derives from an adult in good health. The sample consisted of peripheral blood, taken on day 0 of AZD1222 vaccination. The CDR3 is CASSMGLAGYNEQFF. The CDR3 region has the DNA TGTGCCAGCAGTATGGGACTAGCGGGGTACAATGAGCAGTTCTTC.